Below, one T cell receptor beta chain is given with its context. TCRdb's table, derived via immunoSEQ multiplex PCR, lists solely in-frame clones and lacks some. The repertoire has around 180,000 clones, 84% of them found once; the top ten carry about 12%. These data come from a study of blood T cell repertoires in COVID-19. The germline CDR1 and CDR2 sequences are MNHEY and SVGAGI. This CDR3 contains 14 residues. Trimming stripped 6 bases from V and 7 bases from J, with 13 bases between. Cohort placement rested on clinical history that participants reported themselves. The chain joins TRBV6-5 to TRBJ1-6, with D possibly TRBD1 on 6 matching bases. Sequences were obtained from PBMCs or T cells enriched from blood (not recorded which). The source of this sequence is a man between 50 and 59 years old who had recovered from COVID-19. CDR3 sequence (DNA): TGTGCCAGCAGGCGACAGGCAGGGAATTCACCCCTCCACTTT. Amino acids: CASRRQAGNSPLHF.